This T cell receptor (beta chain) stems from a study of sequential checkpoint blockade in melanoma. Study context: Arm A got nivolumab then ipilimumab; arm B the reverse, 1:1.

The data were produced by immunoSEQ multiplex PCR, yet TCRdb's version contains in-frame clones alone and is incomplete. The sample records fewer than 13,000 clones, less than 80% being singletons. Treatment noted: randomized to nivolumab then ipilimumab (arm A) or the reverse (arm B). No patient had prior DNA-damaging chemotherapy. PBMC sorting kept live CD3+CD8+ cells without CD19 or CD56. Germline V gene lookup returns CDR1 SGHRS and CDR2 YFSETQ. V lost 1 base, J lost 7 bases, and 9 bases lay in between. The CDR3 has 13 residues. This specimen consisted of CD8+ T cells sorted from blood (inferred from file names), obtained from a patient given nivolumab and ipilimumab in sequence. This sequence was found in a human donor with melanoma. The chain carries TRBV5-1 and TRBJ2-1, with D unclear. The CDR3 protein is CASSLNYVNEQFF. The CDR3 coding sequence is TGCGCCAGCAGCTTGAACTACGTTAATGAGCAGTTCTTC.